This paragraph reports one TCR beta chain. Its antigen is currently unknown. Healthy Caucasians from Russia aged about 6 to 90 served as donors. This specimen belongs to a study of blood T cells in healthy people across ages. Across the study: Capture by template switching was about one barcoded beta molecule per two T cells. Whole-study results and caveats: The study regarded diversity estimates from one million T cells as underestimates.

CDR3 size: 17 residues. With 6 bases clipped from V and 1 base from J, the junction kept 9 bases outside the gene matches. Germline V gene sequence: CDR1 MNHNY, CDR2 SVGAGI (reference sequence). PCR was performed a second time for 7 to 11 cycles using a sample-barcoded 5' primer and a J-beta primer mix. The template-switch adaptor was a 5' adaptor with 12 random nucleotides. It tagged each cDNA molecule. TCRdb reprocessed the 5' RACE reads via MiXCR and lists one record per CDR3 protein. The table records about 900,000 distinct CDR3 sequences, around two thirds of them present only once. The source of this sequence is a man aged 30 to 39 in good health. Sequenced input: blood. The chain combines TRBV6-6 with TRBJ2-1, with 10 bases that match TRBD1. In DNA form, the CDR3 reads TGTGCCAGCAGCCGCTTCGGGGGACAGGGGTCCTACAATGAGCAGTTCTTC. Protein: CASSRFGGQGSYNEQFF.